This T cell receptor (beta chain) was sequenced for a study of blood T cell repertoires in COVID-19. Study-wide context: Samples came from the United States, Italy and Spain, spanning acute and convalescent COVID-19. T cells, B-cell-depleted T cells, or PBMCs provided the cDNA or gDNA that served as material.

CDR1 and CDR2 (germline): MNHEY, SVGEGT. The V and J ends lost 2 bases and 0 bases respectively, with 5 bases between them. The CDR3 consists of 14 residues. Per the authors' pipeline: Counts of nucleated cells, estimated from reference gene primer amplification, were obtained. The data were produced by immunoSEQ multiplex PCR, yet TCRdb's version contains in-frame clones alone and is incomplete. For V, J and clone size, that table is used; D and trimming come from the DNA. The data contain some 150,000 clones, about three quarters of them seen just once; the ten biggest clones take up roughly 8.6%. The specimen was peripheral blood. The receptor's source is a woman aged 45-65 years with active or convalescent COVID-19. The rearrangement links TRBV6-2 or TRBV6-3 to TRBJ1-5; D remains unclear. The CDR3 sequence: CASSYHYSNQPQHF. CDR3 DNA: TGTGCCAGCAGTTACCACTATAGCAATCAGCCCCAGCATTTT.